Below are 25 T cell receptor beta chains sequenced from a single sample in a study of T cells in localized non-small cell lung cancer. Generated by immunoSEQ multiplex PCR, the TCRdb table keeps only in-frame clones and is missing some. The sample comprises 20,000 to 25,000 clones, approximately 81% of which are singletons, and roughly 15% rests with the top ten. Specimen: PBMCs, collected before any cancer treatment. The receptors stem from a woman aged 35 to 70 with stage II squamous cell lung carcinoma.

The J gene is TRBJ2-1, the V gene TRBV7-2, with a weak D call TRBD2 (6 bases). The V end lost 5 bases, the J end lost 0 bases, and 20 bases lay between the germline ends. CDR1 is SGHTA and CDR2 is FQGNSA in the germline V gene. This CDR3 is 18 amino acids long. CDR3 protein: CASSPEPVGGVSYNEQFF. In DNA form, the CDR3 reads TGTGCCAGCAGCCCCGAGCCAGTGGGCGGGGTCTCCTACAATGAGCAGTTCTTC.

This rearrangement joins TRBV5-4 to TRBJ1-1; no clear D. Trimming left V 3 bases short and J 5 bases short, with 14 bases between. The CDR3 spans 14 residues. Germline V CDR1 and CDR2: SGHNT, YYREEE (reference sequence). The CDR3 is CASSSGRARTEAFF. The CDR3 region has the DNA TGTGCCAGCAGCTCGGGGAGGGCGAGAACTGAAGCTTTCTTT.

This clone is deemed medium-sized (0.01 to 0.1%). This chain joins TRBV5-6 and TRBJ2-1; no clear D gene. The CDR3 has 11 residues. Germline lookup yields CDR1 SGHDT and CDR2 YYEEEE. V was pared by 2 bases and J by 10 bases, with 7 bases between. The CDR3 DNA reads TGTGCCAGCAGCTTAGTTGGAGAGCAGTTCTTC. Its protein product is CASSLVGEQFF.

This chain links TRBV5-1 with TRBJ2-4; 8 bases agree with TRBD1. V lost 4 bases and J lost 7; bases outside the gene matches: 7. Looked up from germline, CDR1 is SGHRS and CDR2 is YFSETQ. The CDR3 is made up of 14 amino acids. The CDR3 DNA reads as TGCGCCAGCAGCCCGGGACAGGTGGAGAACATTCAGTACTTC. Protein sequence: CASSPGQVENIQYF.

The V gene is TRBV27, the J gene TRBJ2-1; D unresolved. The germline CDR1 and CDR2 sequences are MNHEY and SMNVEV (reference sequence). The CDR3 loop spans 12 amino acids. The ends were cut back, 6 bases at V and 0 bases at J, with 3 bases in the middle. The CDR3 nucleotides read TGTGCCAGCAGGAGCTCCTACAATGAGCAGTTCTTC. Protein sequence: CASRSSYNEQFF.

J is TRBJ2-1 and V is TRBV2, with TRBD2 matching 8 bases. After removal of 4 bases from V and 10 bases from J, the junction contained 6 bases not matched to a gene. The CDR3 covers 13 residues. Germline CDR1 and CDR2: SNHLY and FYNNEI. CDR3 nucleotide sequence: TGTGCCAGCAGTGCTAGGGAGCGGGGGGAGCAGTTCTTC. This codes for CASSARERGEQFF.

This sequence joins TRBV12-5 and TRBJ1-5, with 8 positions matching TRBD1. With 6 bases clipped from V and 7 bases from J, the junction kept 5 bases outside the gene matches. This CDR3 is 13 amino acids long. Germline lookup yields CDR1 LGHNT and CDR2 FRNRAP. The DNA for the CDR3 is TGTGCTAGTGGCCGGACAGGGTTCCAGCCCCAGCATTTT. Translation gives CASGRTGFQPQHF.

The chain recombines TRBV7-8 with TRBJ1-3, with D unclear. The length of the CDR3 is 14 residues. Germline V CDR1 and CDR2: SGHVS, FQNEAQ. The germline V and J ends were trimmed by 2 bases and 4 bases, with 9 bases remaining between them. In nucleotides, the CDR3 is TGTGCCAGCAGCTTAAGGGAGGACGGAAACACCATATATTTT. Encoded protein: CASSLREDGNTIYF.

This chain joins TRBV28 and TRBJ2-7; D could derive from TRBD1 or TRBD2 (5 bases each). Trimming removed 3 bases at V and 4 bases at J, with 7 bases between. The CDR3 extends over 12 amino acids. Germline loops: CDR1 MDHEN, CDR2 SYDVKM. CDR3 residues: CASSLGVYEQYF. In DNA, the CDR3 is TGTGCCAGCAGTTTGGGGGTTTACGAGCAGTACTTC.

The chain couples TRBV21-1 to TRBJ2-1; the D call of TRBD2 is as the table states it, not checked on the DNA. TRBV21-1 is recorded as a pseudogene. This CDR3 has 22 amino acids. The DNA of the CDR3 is TGTGCCAGCAGCCCGCTCAGGGTGAGGGAACTAGCGGCCGACCGCCCTTACAATGAGCAGTTCTTC. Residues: CASSPLRVRELAADRPYNEQFF.

In DNA form, the CDR3 reads TGTGCCAGCAGTTCCCTACAGAGAGAAAAACTGTTTTTT. As protein: CASSSLQREKLFF. The chain couples TRBV6-5 to TRBJ1-4; D gene ambiguous. The CDR3 consists of 13 residues. Germline CDR1 MNHEY, CDR2 SVGAGI. Between the trimmed V and J ends, which lost 4 bases and 8 bases, there was a span of 11 bases.

The CDR3 sequence is CASSPQTSGRLEQFF. CDR3 nucleotide sequence: TGTGCCAGCAGTCCGCAGACTAGCGGGAGGCTTGAGCAGTTCTTC. The chain recombines TRBV2 with TRBJ2-1; 13 nucleotides line up with TRBD2. V was pared by 5 bases and J by 9 bases, with 7 bases of the junction left unmatched. The CDR3 totals 15 residues. Germline V lookup: CDR1 SNHLY, CDR2 FYNNEI.

Here the CDR3 DNA reads TGTGCCAGCAGTTTAGGGTTTTGGTACGAGCAGTACTTC. This encodes CASSLGFWYEQYF. V is TRBV27 and J is TRBJ2-7; D remains unclear. CDR1 MNHEY and CDR2 SMNVEV come from the germline V gene (reference sequence). Trimming pared 2 bases from V and 4 bases from J, leaving 9 bases between. The length of the CDR3 is 13 residues.

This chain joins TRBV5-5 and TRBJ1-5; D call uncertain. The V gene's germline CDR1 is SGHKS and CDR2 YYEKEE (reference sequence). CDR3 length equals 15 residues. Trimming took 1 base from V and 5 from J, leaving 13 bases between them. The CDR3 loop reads CASSLSGEVHQPQHF. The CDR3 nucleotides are TGTGCCAGCAGCTTGAGCGGCGAAGTTCATCAGCCCCAGCATTTT.

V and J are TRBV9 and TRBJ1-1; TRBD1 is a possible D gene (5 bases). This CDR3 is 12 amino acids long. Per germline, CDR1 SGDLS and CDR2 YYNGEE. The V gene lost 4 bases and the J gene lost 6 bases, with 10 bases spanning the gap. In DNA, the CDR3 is TGTGCCAGCAGCCAGGACAACCCTGAAGCTTTCTTT. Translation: CASSQDNPEAFF.

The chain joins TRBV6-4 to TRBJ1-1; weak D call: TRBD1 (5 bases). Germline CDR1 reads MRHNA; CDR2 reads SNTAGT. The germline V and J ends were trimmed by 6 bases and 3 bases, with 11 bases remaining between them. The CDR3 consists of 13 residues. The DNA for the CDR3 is TGTGCCAGCAGCGAGACAGTTTACACTGAAGCTTTCTTT. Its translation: CASSETVYTEAFF.

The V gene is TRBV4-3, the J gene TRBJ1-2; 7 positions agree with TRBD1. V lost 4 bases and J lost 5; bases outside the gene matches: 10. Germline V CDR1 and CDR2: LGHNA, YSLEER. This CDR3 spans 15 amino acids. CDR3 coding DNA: TGCGCCAGCAGCCCGGGATACAGGGGAAGATATGGCTACACCTTC. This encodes CASSPGYRGRYGYTF.

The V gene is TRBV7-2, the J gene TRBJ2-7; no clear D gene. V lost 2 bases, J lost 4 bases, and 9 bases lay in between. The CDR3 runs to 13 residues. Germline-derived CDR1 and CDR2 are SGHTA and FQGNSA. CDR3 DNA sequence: TGTGCCAGCAGCTTATCGGCTAGTTACGAGCAGTACTTC. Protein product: CASSLSASYEQYF.

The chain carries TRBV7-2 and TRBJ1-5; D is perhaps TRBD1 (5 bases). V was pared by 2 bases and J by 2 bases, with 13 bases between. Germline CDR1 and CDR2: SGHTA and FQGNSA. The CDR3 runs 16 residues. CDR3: CASSLWGIGGNQPQHF. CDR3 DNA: TGTGCCAGCAGCTTATGGGGGATCGGGGGCAATCAGCCCCAGCATTTT. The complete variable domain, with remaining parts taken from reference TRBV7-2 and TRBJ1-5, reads GAGVSQSPSNKVTEKGKDVELRCDPISGHTALYWYRQSLGQGLEFLIYFQGNSAPDKSGLPSDRFSAERTGGSVSTLTIQRTQQEDSAVYLCASSLWGIGGNQPQHFGDGTRLSIL.

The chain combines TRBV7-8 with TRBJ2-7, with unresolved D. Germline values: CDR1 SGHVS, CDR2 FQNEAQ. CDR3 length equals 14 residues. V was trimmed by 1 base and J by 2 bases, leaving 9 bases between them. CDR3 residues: CASSLGLWTYEQYF. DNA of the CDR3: TGTGCCAGCAGCTTAGGGTTGTGGACCTACGAGCAGTACTTC.

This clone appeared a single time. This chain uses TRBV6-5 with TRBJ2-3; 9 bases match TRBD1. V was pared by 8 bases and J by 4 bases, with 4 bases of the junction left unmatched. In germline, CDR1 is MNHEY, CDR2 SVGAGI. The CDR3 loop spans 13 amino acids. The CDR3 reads CASSRQGADTQYF. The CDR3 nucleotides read TGTGCCAGCTCGCGACAGGGGGCAGATACGCAGTATTTT.

CDR3: CASAGGDEQYF. In DNA form, the CDR3 reads TGTGCCAGCGCGGGAGGGGACGAGCAGTACTTC. The rearrangement links TRBV18 to TRBJ2-7; 9 bases agree with TRBD2. The CDR3 extends over 11 amino acids. Per the germline V gene, CDR1 is KGHSH and CDR2 is LQKENI. V shed 8 bases, J shed 5 bases, and the junction held 1 base outside the gene matches.

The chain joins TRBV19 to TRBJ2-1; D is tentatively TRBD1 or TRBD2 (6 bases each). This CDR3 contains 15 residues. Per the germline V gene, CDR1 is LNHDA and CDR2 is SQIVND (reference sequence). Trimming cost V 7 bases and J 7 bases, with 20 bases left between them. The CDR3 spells CASTLGGGGYNEQFF. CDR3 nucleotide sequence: TGTGCCAGTACCCTGGGGGGCGGAGGGTATAATGAGCAGTTCTTC.

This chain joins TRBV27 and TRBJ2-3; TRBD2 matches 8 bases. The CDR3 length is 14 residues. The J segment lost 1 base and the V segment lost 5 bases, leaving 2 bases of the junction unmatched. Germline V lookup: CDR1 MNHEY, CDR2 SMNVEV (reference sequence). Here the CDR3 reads CASSLGLGTDTQYF. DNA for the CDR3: TGTGCCAGCAGTCTGGGACTAGGCACAGATACGCAGTATTTT.

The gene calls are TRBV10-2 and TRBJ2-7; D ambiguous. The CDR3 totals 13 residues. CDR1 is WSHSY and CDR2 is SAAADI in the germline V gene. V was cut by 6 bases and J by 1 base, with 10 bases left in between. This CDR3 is CASRPMVSYEQYF. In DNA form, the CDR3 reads TGCGCCAGCAGACCGATGGTATCCTACGAGCAGTACTTC.